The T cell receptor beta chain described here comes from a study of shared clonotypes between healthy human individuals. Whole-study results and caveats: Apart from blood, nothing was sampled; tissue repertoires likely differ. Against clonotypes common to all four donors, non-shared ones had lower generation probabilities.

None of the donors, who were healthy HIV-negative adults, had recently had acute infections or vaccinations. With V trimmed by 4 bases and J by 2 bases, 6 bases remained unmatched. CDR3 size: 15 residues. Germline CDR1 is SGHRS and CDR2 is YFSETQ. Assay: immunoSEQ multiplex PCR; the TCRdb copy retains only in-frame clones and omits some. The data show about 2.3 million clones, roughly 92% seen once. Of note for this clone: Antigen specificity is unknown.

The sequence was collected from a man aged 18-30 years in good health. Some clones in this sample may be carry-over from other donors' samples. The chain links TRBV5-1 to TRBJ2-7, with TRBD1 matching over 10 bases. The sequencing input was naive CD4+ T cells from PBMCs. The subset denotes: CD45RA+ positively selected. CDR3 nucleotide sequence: TGCGCCAGCAGCACCCGACAGGGGGCGGCCTACGAGCAGTACTTC. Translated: CASSTRQGAAYEQYF.